These 5 T cell receptor beta chains originate from one sample sequenced in a study of blood T cells in healthy people across ages. A J-beta primer mix and a sample-barcoded 5' primer were used in a second PCR of roughly 6 to 12 cycles. Each CDR3 protein gets one entry after TCRdb re-called the 5' RACE reads with MiXCR. The repertoire holds around 1,000,000 distinct CDR3 sequences, 20% to 25% seen once, with approximately 0.79% in the top ten. The same sample was also used in a study of T cells of mothers and their children.

The source material was blood. These receptors all come from a girl aged 2 to 9 in good health.

The gene calls are TRBV6-2 or TRBV6-3 and TRBJ1-1, with D uncertain. CDR1 is MNHEY and CDR2 is SVGEGT in the germline V gene. This CDR3 has 13 residues. V dropped 5 bases and J dropped 6 bases, with 13 bases sitting between them. The CDR3 nucleotides are TGTGCCAGCAGTAGGAGAGATCGTCCTGAAGCTTTCTTT. It is translated as CASSRRDRPEAFF.

The chain carries TRBV5-1 and TRBJ2-5, with unresolved D. The J call is in doubt because the DNA end fits TRBJ2-7 better. The V gene's germline CDR1 is SGHRS and CDR2 YFSETQ. The CDR3 consists of 16 residues. CDR3 region: CASSLVGADVAYEQYF. CDR3 sequence (DNA): TGCGCCAGCAGCTTGGTGGGTGCGGACGTAGCCTACGAGCAGTACTTC.

This clonotype was recorded at least ten times. This chain links TRBV20-1 with TRBJ2-5, with D perhaps TRBD2 (6 bases). CDR3 length equals 14 residues. V was pared by 1 base and J by 4 bases, with 13 bases between. CDR1 and CDR2 from the germline V gene are DFQATT and SNEGSKA (reference sequence). CDR3 in amino acids: CSARGVGAGETQYF. CDR3 sequence (DNA): TGCAGTGCTAGAGGTGTAGGAGCGGGAGAGACCCAGTACTTC.

The rearrangement joins TRBV6-1 to TRBJ1-6; D remains unclear. Germline CDR1 is MNHNS and CDR2 is SASEGT. V shed 6 bases and J shed 8 bases, with 14 bases lying between them. The CDR3 extends over 14 amino acids. The CDR3, as DNA: TGTGCCAGCAGCCCCATGCCCCTTGATTCACCCCTCCACTTT. It encodes CASSPMPLDSPLHF.

V and J are TRBV4-3 and TRBJ2-5; D tentatively fits TRBD1 or TRBD2 (5 bases each). The length of the CDR3 is 14 residues. Between the trimmed V and J ends, which lost 0 bases and 7 bases, there was a span of 12 bases. The germline V gene encodes CDR1 LGHNA and CDR2 YSLEER. The CDR3 DNA follows: TGCGCCAGCAGCCAAGAGCATCAGGGAGCGACCCAGTACTTC. This codes for CASSQEHQGATQYF.